This record covers a single TCR beta chain. Germline CDR1 reads SEHNR; CDR2 reads FQNEAQ (reference sequence). Trimming shortened V by 3 bases and J by 2 bases, and 10 bases separated the two germline ends. This CDR3 has 14 amino acids. The data derive from a study of follicular helper T cells after annual influenza vaccination. The sample's time point: 2015-2016 season, pre-vaccination. Subjects lived in the community and lacked influenza vaccine within the prior 6 months. Repertoires were generated with immunoSEQ multiplex PCR, while TCRdb's copy carries only in-frame clones and drops some. The sample holds a few thousand clones, more than 75% seen once.

The source of this sequence is an adult who received the influenza vaccine. The sample was CXCR5- memory CD4+ T cells sorted from blood, taken on the day of influenza vaccination. V is TRBV7-9 and J is TRBJ1-2, with D uncertain. CDR3 DNA sequence: TGTGCCAGCAGCTTTGGTGTGGAGAACTATGGCTACACCTTC. Protein: CASSFGVENYGYTF. Using reference TRBV7-9 and TRBJ1-2 for the parts outside the CDR3, the full variable domain is DTGVSQNPRHKITKRGQNVTFRCDPISEHNRLYWYRQTLGQGPEFLTYFQNEAQLEKSRLLSDRFSAERPKGSFSTLEIQRTEQGDSAMYLCASSFGVENYGYTFGSGTRLTVV.